These 8 T cell receptor beta chains share one sample of origin, sequenced in a study of blood T cell repertoires in COVID-19. Some clones are missing from TCRdb's copy, which holds only in-frame ones; the method was immunoSEQ multiplex PCR. In the table there are about 210,000 clones, 83% of which are singletons. Sequenced material: peripheral blood. These receptors were taken from a woman aged 40 to 50 with active or convalescent COVID-19.

This chain uses TRBV5-1 with TRBJ2-7, with TRBD2 matching over 11 bases. Germline CDR1 is SGHRS and CDR2 is YFSETQ. Unmatched junction bases numbered 3, after V lost 1 base and J lost 3 bases. There are 15 residues in the CDR3. For the CDR3, the DNA is TGCGCCAGCAGCTTGATAGGGACTAGCGGCTACGAGCAGTACTTC. Its translation is CASSLIGTSGYEQYF.

The chain employs TRBV6-5 and TRBJ2-2; a possible D gene is TRBD2 (7 bases). The V end was cut by 10 bases, the J end by 4 bases, with 19 bases between. This CDR3 region has 15 residues. The germline V gene has CDR1 MNHEY and CDR2 SVGAGI. CDR3 DNA: TGTGCCATCGGAGAGGGGGGGTTCGGCACCGGGGAGCTGTTTTTT. Translation: CAIGEGGFGTGELFF.

The genes are TRBV12-3 or TRBV12-4 and TRBJ2-1; TRBD2 aligns across 14 bases. V shed 6 bases, J shed 10 bases, and the junction held 2 bases outside the gene matches. This CDR3 spans 13 amino acids. This chain's CDR3 is CASSRTSGGEQFF. CDR3 DNA: TGTGCCAGCAGCAGGACTAGCGGGGGGGAGCAGTTCTTC.

The gene calls are TRBV24-1 and TRBJ1-1; unclear D gene. Germline V gene data show CDR1 as KGHDR and CDR2 as SFDVKD. This CDR3 has 13 residues. Trimming left V 9 bases short and J 0 bases short, with 10 bases between. CDR3 nucleotides: TGTGCCACCCAACGCGATTTGAACACTGAAGCTTTCTTT. This codes for CATQRDLNTEAFF.

CDR3 region: CASSLGTYSSYNEQFF. The CDR3 region has the DNA TGTGCCAGCAGCCTCGGGACTTACAGCTCCTACAATGAGCAGTTCTTC. The J gene is TRBJ2-1, the V gene TRBV5-6; a weak D match, TRBD2 (6 bases). Germline V CDR1 and CDR2: SGHDT, YYEEEE. The CDR3 loop spans 16 amino acids. Trimming pared 4 bases from V and 0 bases from J, leaving 14 bases between.

V is TRBV7-9 and J is TRBJ1-1; D is possibly TRBD1 (5 bases). The germline V gene has CDR1 SEHNR and CDR2 FQNEAQ (reference sequence). V gave up 5 bases and J gave up 5 bases, with 15 bases separating them. The CDR3 loop spans 14 amino acids. The CDR3 coding sequence is TGTGCCAGCAGCCCGAACCGGGGGGGGACTGAAGCTTTCTTT. As protein: CASSPNRGGTEAFF.

The chain uses TRBV30 and TRBJ1-1, with D tentatively TRBD1 (5 bases). Germline V gene sequence: CDR1 GTSNPN, CDR2 SVGIG (reference sequence). Trimming left V 1 base short and J 0 bases short, with 9 bases between. This CDR3 contains 14 residues. The CDR3 DNA sequence: TGTGCCTGGAGTGGACAGTCCATGAACACTGAAGCTTTCTTT. Protein product: CAWSGQSMNTEAFF.

This clone has more than one count but fewer than ten. This rearrangement joins TRBV9 to TRBJ1-4; D gene unclear. The germline CDR1 and CDR2 sequences are SGDLS and YYNGEE. The CDR3 runs to 15 residues. With 0 bases removed from V and 5 bases from J, the gap between germline ends came to 11 bases. This chain's CDR3 is CASSVGNSGNEKLFF. The CDR3 DNA reads as TGTGCCAGCAGCGTAGGAAACAGCGGGAATGAAAAACTGTTTTTT.